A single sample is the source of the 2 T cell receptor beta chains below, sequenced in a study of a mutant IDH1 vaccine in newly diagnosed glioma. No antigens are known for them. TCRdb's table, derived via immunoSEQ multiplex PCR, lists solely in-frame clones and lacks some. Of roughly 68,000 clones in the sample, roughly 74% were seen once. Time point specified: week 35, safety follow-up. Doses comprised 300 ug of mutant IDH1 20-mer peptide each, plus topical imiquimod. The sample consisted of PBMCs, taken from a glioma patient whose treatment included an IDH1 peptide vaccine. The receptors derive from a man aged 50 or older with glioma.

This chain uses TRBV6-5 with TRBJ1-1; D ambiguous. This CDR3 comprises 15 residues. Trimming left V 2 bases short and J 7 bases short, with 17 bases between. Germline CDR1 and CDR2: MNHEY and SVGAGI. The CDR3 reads CASSYATRADGEAFF. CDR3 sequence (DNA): TGTGCCAGCAGTTACGCTACAAGGGCCGACGGTGAAGCTTTCTTT.

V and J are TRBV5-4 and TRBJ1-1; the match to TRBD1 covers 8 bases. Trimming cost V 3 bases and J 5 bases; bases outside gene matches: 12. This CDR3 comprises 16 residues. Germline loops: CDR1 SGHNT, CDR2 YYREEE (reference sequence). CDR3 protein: CASSSAQDRVGTEAFF. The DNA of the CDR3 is TGTGCCAGCAGCTCGGCCCAGGACAGGGTGGGAACTGAAGCTTTCTTT.